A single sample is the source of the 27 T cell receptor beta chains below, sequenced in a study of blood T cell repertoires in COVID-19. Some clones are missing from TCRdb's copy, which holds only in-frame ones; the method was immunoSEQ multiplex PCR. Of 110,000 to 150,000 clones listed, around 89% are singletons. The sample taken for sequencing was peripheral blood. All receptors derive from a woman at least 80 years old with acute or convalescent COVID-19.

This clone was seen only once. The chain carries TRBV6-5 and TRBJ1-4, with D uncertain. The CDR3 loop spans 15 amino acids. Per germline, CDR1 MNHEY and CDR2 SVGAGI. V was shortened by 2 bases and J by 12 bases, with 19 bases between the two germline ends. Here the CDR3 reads CASSYRAASERELFF. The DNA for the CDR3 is TGTGCCAGCAGTTACAGGGCCGCCAGTGAGAGGGAACTGTTTTTT.

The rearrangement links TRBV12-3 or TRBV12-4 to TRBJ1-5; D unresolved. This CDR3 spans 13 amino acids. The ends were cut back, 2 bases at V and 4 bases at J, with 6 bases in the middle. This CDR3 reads CASSLIINQPQHF. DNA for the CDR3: TGTGCCAGCAGTTTAATAATAAATCAGCCCCAGCATTTT.

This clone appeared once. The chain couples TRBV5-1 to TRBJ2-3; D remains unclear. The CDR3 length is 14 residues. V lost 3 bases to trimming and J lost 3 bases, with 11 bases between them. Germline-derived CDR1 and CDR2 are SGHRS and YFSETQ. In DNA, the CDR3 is TGCGCCAGCAGCTCGAACCTGGAGACAGATACGCAGTATTTT. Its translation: CASSSNLETDTQYF.

CDR3: CASSYSGRVEEKLFF. The CDR3, as DNA: TGTGCCAGCAGTTACTCTGGCAGGGTCGAGGAAAAACTGTTTTTT. The chain carries TRBV6-5 and TRBJ1-4; D is perhaps TRBD1 (5 bases). Germline loops: CDR1 MNHEY, CDR2 SVGAGI. The V and J ends lost 0 bases and 8 bases respectively, with 13 bases between them. The CDR3 covers 15 residues.

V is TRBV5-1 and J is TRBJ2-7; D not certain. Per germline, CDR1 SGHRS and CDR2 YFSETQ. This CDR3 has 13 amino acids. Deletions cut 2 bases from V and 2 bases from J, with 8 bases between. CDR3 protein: CASSFTVAYEQYF. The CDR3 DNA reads TGCGCCAGCAGCTTTACAGTCGCCTACGAGCAGTACTTC.

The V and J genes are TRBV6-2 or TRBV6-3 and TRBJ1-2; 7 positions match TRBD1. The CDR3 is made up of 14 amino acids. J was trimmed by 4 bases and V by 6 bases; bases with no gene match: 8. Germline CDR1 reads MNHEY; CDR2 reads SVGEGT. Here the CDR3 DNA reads TGTGCCAGCAGCGATTCCTGGGACAGCTATGGCTACACCTTC. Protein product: CASSDSWDSYGYTF.

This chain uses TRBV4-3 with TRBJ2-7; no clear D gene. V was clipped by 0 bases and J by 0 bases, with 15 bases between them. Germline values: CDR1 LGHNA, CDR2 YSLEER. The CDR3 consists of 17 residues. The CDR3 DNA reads TGCGCCAGCAGCCAAGATCGCCCCAGTTCGGGCTCCTACGAGCAGTACTTC. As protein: CASSQDRPSSGSYEQYF.

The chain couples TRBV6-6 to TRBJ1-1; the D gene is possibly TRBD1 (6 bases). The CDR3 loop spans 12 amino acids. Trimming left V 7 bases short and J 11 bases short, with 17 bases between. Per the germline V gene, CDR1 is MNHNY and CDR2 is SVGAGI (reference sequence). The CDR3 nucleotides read TGTGCCAGCACTCCCGGAGAGGGGGAGGCTTTCTTT. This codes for CASTPGEGEAFF.

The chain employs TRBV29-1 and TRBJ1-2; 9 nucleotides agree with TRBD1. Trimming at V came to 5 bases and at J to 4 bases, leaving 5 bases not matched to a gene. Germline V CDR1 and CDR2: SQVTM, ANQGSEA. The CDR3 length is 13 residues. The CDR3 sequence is CSVPKTGGYGYTF. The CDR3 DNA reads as TGCAGCGTTCCTAAGACAGGGGGCTATGGCTACACCTTC.

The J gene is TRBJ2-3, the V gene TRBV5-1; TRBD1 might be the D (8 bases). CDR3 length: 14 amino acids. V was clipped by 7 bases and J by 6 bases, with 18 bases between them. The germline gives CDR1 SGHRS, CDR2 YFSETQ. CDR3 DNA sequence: TGCGCCAGCCACGAAGGACAGGGAGGGGATACGCAGTATTTT. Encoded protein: CASHEGQGGDTQYF.

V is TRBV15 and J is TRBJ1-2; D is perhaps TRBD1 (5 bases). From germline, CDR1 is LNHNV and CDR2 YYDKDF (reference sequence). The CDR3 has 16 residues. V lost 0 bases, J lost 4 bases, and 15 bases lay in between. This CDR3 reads CATSRDGATDVYGYTF. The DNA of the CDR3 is TGTGCCACCAGCAGAGATGGAGCGACAGACGTCTATGGCTACACCTTC.

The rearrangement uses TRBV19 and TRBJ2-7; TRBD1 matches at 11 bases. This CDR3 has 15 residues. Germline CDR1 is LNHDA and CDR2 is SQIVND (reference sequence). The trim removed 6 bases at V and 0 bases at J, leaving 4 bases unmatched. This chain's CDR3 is CASRGGQGASYEQYF. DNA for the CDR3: TGTGCCAGTAGGGGAGGACAGGGGGCCTCCTACGAGCAGTACTTC.

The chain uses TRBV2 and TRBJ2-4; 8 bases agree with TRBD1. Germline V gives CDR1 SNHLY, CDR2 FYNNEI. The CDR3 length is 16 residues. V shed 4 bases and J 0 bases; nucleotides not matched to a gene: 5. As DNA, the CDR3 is TGTGCCAGCAGTGGGACAGGGCCTCTAGCCAAAAACATTCAGTACTTC. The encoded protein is CASSGTGPLAKNIQYF.

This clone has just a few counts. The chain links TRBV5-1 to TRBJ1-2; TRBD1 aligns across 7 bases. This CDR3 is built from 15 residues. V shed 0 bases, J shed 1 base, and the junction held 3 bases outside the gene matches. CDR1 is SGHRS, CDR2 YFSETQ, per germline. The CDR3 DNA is TGCGCCAGCAGCTTGGTAACAGGGGTTAACTATGGCTACACCTTC. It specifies CASSLVTGVNYGYTF.

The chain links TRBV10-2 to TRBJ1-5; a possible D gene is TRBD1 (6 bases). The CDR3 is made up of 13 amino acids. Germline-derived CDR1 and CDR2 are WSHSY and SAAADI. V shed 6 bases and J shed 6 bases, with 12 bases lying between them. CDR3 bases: TGCGCCAGCAGCCAATGGGACATTCAGCCCCAGCATTTT. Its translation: CASSQWDIQPQHF.

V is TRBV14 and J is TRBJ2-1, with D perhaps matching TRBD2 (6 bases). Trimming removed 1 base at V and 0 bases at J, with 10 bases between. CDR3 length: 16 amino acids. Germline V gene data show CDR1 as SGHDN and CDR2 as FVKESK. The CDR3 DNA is TGTGCCAGCAGCCAAGGAACTAGCCTCTCCTACAATGAGCAGTTCTTC. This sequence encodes CASSQGTSLSYNEQFF.

The CDR3 region is CAISESGAAYGYTF. CDR3 sequence (DNA): TGTGCCATCAGTGAGTCGGGGGCGGCTTATGGCTACACCTTC. V is TRBV10-3 and J is TRBJ1-2; possible D gene TRBD1, 6 bases. This CDR3 contains 14 residues. V was pared by 0 bases and J by 5 bases, with 10 bases between. Germline lookup yields CDR1 ENHRY and CDR2 SYGVKD.

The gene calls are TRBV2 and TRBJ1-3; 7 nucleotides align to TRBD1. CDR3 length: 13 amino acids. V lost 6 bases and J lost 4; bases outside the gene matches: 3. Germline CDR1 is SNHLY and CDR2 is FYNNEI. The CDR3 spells CASRVDRGNTIYF. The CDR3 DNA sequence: TGTGCCAGCAGGGTGGACAGGGGAAACACCATATATTTT.

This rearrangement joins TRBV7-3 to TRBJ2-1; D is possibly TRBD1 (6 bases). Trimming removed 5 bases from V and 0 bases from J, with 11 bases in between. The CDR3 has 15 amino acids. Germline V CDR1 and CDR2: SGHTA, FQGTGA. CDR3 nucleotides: TGTGCCAGCAGCCCCGACAGGAGCTCCTACAATGAGCAGTTCTTC. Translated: CASSPDRSSYNEQFF.

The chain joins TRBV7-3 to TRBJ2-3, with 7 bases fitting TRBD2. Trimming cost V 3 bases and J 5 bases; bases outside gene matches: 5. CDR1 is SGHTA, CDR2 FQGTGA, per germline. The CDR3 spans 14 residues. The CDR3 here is CASSFSGLGDTQYF. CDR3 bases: TGTGCCAGCAGCTTTAGCGGGTTGGGAGATACGCAGTATTTT.

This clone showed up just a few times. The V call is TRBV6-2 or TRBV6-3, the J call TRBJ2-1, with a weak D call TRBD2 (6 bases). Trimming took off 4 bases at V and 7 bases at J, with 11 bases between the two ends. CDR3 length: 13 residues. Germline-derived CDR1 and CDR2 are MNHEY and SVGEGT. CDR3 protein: CASSLAGRNEQFF. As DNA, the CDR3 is TGTGCCAGCAGTTTGGCGGGGCGGAATGAGCAGTTCTTC.

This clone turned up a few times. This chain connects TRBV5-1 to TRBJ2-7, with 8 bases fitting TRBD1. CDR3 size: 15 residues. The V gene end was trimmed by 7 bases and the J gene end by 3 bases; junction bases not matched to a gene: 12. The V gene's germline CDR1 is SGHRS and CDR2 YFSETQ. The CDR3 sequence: CASQRGQDGIYEQYF. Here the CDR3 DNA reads TGCGCCAGCCAACGGGGACAGGACGGGATCTACGAGCAGTACTTC.

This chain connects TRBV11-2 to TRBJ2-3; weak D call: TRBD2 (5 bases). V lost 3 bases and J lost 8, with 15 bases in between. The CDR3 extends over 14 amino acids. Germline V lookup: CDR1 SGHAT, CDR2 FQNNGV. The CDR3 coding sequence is TGTGCCAGCAGCTTGGCGGGCCTCACGGGTACGCAGTATTTT. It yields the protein CASSLAGLTGTQYF. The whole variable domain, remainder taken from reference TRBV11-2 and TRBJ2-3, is EAGVAQSPRYKIIEKRQSVAFWCNPISGHATLYWYQQILGQGPKLLIQFQNNGVVDDSQLPKDRFSAERLKGVDSTLKIQPAKLEDSAVYLCASSLAGLTGTQYFGPGTRLTVL.

The CDR3 sequence is CASSQTGGAGETQYF. CDR3 sequence (DNA): TGTGCCAGCAGCCAGACGGGGGGCGCGGGAGAGACCCAGTACTTC. V usage is TRBV7-9 and J usage is TRBJ2-5, with a tentative D call TRBD2 (7 bases). The germline CDR1 and CDR2 sequences are SEHNR and FQNEAQ (reference sequence). Trimming shortened V by 5 bases and J by 4 bases, and 17 bases separated the two germline ends. CDR3 length: 15 residues.

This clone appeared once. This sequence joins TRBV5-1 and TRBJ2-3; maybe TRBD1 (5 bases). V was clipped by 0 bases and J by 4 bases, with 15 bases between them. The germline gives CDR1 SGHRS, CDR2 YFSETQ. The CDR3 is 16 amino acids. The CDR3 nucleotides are TGCGCCAGCAGCTTGGAGGGGCCATCCAGGGCAGATACGCAGTATTTT. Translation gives CASSLEGPSRADTQYF.

The CDR3 nucleotides are TGTGCCAGCAGCTCGCAGGGCAGGGGGTATCAGCCCCAGCATTTT. Translated: CASSSQGRGYQPQHF. The chain joins TRBV5-8 to TRBJ1-5; 7 bases match TRBD1. The CDR3 sequence is 15 residues long. After removal of 3 bases from V and 5 bases from J, the junction contained 8 bases not matched to a gene. Germline CDR1 SGHTS, CDR2 YDEGEE. The entire variable domain, with the rest obtained from reference TRBV5-8 and TRBJ1-5, is as follows: EAGVTQSPTHLIKTRGQQATLRCSPISGHTSVYWYQQALGLGLQFLLWYDEGEERNRGNFPPRFSGRQFPNYSSELNVNALELEDSALYLCASSSQGRGYQPQHFGDGTRLSIL.

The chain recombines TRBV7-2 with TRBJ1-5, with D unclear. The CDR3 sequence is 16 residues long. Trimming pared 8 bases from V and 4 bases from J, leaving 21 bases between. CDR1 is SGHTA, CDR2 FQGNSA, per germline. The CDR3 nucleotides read TGTGCCAGCTCTCAGTGGACCGGACGGACTAATCAGCCCCAGCATTTT. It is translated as CASSQWTGRTNQPQHF.